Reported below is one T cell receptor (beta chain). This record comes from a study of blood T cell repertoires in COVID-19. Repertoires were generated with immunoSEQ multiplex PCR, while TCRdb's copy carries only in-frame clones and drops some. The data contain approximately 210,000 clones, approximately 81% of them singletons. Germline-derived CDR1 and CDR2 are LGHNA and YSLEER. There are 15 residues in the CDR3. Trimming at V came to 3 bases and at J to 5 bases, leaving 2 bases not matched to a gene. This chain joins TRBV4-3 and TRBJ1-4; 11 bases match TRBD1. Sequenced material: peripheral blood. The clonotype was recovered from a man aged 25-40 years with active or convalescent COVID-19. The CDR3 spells CASSQGQGGNEKLFF. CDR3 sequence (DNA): TGCGCCAGCAGCCAGGGACAGGGGGGGAATGAAAAACTGTTTTTT.